The TCR beta chain described here comes from a study of T cell responses to AZD1222 COVID-19 vaccine. Germline V CDR1 and CDR2: MDHEN, SYDVKM. This CDR3 has 15 amino acids. V lost 4 bases and J lost 2, with 12 bases in between. Profiled with immunoSEQ multiplex PCR; TCRdb holds only in-frame clones, not every one. The sample lists approximately 130,000 clones, roughly 93% occurring once. The chain is built from TRBV28 and TRBJ1-5; D remains ambiguous. The sequenced sample was peripheral blood, obtained on day 0 of AZD1222 vaccination. The clonotype originates from an adult in good health. The CDR3 region is CASSSPTSGNQPQHF. DNA of the CDR3: TGTGCCAGCAGTTCCCCCACCAGTGGCAATCAGCCCCAGCATTTT. The whole variable domain, filled in from reference TRBV28 and TRBJ1-5, reads DVKVTQSSRYLVKRTGEKVFLECVQDMDHENMFWYRQDPGLGLRLIYFSYDVKMKEKGDIPEGYSVSREKKERFSLILESASTNQTSMYLCASSSPTSGNQPQHFGDGTRLSIL.